The clone carrying this TCR beta chain was found a few times. No antigen is known for it. The donors, all healthy, were Caucasians living in Russia, aged roughly 6 to 100. Per-sample yields of isolated PBMCs were at least 6 million. Germline CDR1 is SGHRS and CDR2 is YFSETQ. This CDR3 is built from 16 residues. V trimming: 0 bases; J trimming: 7 bases; junction bases outside the gene matches: 7. The data were taken from a study of blood T cells in healthy people across ages. Study-level results: Both higher diversity and more naive CD4+ cells marked long-lived donors when set against aged donors.

The second PCR ran roughly 7 to 11 cycles with a sample-barcoded 5' primer and J-beta primers. Each of the samples gave a minimum of 2.5 million paired-end reads that contained CDR3. TCRdb independently ran MiXCR on the 5' RACE reads; one entry per CDR3 protein. The sample yields roughly 930,000 distinct CDR3 sequences, roughly 48% seen once. This TCR was recovered from a man under 40 in good health. The chain carries TRBV5-1 and TRBJ1-6; 7 positions agree with TRBD1. Sequenced material: blood. The CDR3 nucleotides read TGCGCCAGCAGCTTGGAGGGGGCCTCCCACAATTCACCCCTCCACTTT. The encoded protein is CASSLEGASHNSPLHF.